The 2 T cell receptor beta chains in this list originate from one sample, sequenced in a study of blood T cell repertoires in COVID-19. Assay used: immunoSEQ multiplex PCR; TCRdb lists only in-frame clones, some missing. The table has 370,000 or so clones, roughly 86% seen once. Sequencing used PBMCs or T cells enriched from blood (not recorded which). These TCRs come from a man between 25 and 39 years old who had recovered from COVID-19.

The V call is TRBV5-1, the J call TRBJ1-5, with a possible D match to TRBD1 (5 bases). There are 15 residues in the CDR3. The ends were cut back, 0 bases at V and 7 bases at J, with 14 bases in the middle. Germline lookup yields CDR1 SGHRS and CDR2 YFSETQ. DNA for the CDR3: TGCGCCAGCAGCTTGGAGGGCAGGGCAGACCAGCCCCAGCATTTT. Residues: CASSLEGRADQPQHF.

The CDR3 spells CATRGGGGNTGELFF. CDR3 nucleotides: TGTGCCACCCGGGGCGGGGGGGGCAACACCGGGGAGCTGTTTTTT. The chain carries TRBV3-1 (or the pseudogene TRBV3-2) and TRBJ2-2, with 9 bases matching TRBD2. This CDR3 comprises 15 residues. Germline CDR1 and CDR2: LGHDT and YNNKEL (reference sequence). V was pared by 10 bases and J by 2 bases, with 8 bases of the junction left unmatched.